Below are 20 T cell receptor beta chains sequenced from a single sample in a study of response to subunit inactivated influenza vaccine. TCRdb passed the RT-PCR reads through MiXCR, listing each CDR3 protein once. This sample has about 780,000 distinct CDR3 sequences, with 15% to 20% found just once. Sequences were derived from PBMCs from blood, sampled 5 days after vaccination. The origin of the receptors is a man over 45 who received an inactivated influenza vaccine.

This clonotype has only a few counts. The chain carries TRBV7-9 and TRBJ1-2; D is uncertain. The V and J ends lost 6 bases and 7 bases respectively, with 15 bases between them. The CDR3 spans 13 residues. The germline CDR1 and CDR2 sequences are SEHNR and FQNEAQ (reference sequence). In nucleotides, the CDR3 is TGTGCCAGCAGTTCCGAGATCATGACTGGCTACACCTTC. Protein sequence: CASSSEIMTGYTF.

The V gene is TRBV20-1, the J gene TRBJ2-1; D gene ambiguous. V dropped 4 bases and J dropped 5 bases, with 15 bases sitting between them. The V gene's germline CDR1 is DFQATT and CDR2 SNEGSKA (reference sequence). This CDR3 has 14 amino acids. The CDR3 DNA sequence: TGCAGTGCTATAAGAACCAATAACAACAATGAGCAGTTCTTC. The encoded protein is CSAIRTNNNNEQFF.

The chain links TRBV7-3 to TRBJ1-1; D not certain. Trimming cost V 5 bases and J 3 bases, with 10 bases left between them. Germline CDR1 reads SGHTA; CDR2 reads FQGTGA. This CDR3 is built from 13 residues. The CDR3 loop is CASSPRTDTEAFF. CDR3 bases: TGTGCCAGCAGCCCCCGGACGGACACTGAAGCTTTCTTT.

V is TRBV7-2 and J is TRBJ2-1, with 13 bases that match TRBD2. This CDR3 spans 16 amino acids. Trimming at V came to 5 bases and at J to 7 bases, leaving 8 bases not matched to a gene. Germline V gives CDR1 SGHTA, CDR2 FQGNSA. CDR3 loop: CASSPQLAGGRNEQFF. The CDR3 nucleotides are TGTGCCAGCAGCCCTCAACTAGCGGGGGGGAGGAATGAGCAGTTCTTC.

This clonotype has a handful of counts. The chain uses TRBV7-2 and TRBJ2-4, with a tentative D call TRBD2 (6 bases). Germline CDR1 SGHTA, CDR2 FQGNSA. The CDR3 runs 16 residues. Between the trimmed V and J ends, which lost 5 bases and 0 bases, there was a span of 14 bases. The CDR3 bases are TGTGCCAGCAGCCCGACTAGTCTCTTAGCCAAAAACATTCAGTACTTC. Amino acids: CASSPTSLLAKNIQYF.

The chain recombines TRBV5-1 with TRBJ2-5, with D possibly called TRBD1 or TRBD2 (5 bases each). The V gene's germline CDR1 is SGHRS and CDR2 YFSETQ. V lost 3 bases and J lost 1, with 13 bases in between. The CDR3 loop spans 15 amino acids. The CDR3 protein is CASSSSGRFQETQYF. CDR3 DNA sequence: TGCGCCAGCAGCTCCTCGGGACGGTTCCAAGAGACCCAGTACTTC.

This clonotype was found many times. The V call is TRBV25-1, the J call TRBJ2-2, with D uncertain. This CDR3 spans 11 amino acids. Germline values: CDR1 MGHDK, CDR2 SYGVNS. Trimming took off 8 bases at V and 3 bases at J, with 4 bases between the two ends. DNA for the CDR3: TGTGCCAGCGGCCACACCGGGGAGCTGTTTTTT. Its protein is CASGHTGELFF.

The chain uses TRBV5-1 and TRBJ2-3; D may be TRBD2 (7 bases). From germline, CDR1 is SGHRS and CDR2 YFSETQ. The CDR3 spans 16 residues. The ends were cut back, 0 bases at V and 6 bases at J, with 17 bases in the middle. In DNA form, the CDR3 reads TGCGCCAGCAGCTTGGACGGGGGGCGTCTTGGGGATACGCAGTATTTT. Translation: CASSLDGGRLGDTQYF.

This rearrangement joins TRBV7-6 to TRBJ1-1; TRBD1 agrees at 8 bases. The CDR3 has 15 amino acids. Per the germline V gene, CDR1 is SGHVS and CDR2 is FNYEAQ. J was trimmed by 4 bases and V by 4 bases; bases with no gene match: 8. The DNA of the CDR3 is TGTGCCAGCAGCTCGGACAGGGCATTTCGCACTGAAGCTTTCTTT. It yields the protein CASSSDRAFRTEAFF.

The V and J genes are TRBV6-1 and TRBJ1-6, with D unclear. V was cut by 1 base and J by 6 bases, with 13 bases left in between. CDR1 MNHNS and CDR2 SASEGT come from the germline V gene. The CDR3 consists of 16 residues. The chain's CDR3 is CASSEVASSSNSPLHF. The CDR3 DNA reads TGTGCCAGCAGTGAAGTGGCCTCTTCTTCTAATTCACCCCTCCACTTT.

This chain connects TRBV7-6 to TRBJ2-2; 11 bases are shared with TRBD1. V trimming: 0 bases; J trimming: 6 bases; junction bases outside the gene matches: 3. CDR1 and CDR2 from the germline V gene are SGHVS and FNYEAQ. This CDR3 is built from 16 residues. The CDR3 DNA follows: TGTGCCAGCAGCTTAGCGGCGGGACAGGGGGCCGGGGAGCTGTTTTTT. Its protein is CASSLAAGQGAGELFF.

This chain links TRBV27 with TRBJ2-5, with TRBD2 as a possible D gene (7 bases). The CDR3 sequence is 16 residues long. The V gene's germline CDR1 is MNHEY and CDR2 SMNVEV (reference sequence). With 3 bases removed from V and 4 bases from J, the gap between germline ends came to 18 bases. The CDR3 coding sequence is TGTGCCAGCAGTTTGTCTTCGTGGGGGGGCCGAGAGACCCAGTACTTC. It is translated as CASSLSSWGGRETQYF.

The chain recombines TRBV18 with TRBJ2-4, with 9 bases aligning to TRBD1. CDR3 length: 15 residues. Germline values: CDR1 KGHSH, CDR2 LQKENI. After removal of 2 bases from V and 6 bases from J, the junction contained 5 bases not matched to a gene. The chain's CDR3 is CASSPIPGQGNIQYF. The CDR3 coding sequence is TGTGCCAGCTCACCAATCCCGGGACAGGGAAACATTCAGTACTTC. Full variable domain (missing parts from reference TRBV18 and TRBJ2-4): NAGVMQNPRHLVRRRGQEARLRCSPMKGHSHVYWYRQLPEEGLKFMVYLQKENIIDESGMPKERFSAEFPKEGPSILRIQQVVRGDSAAYFCASSPIPGQGNIQYFGAGTRLSVL.

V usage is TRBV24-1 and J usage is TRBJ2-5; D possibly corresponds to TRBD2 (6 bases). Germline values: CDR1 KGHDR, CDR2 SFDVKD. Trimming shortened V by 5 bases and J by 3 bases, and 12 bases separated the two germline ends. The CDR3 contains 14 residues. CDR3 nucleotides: TGTGCCACCAGTGGGCTAGCGAACGAAGAGACCCAGTACTTC. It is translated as CATSGLANEETQYF.

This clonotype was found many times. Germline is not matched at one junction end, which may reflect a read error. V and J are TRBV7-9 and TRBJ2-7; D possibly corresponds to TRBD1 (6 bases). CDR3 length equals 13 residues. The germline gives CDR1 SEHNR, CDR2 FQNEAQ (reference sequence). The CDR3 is CASSLEWTVGPLF. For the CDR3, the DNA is TGTGCCAGCAGCTTGGAATGGACAGTCGGCCCTCTATTC.

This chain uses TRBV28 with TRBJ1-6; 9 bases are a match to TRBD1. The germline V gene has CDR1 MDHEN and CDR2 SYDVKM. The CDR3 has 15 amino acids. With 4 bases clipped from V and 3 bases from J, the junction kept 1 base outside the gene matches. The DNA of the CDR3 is TGTGCCAGCAGTTCGGACAGGGGCTATAATTCACCCCTCCACTTT. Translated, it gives CASSSDRGYNSPLHF.

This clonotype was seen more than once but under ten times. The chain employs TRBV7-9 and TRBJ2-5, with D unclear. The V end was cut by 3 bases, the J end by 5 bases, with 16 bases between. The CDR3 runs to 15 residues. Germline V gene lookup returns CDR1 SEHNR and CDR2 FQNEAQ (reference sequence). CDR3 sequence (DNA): TGTGCCAGCAGCTTGAGGTGGCGCGAACCGGAGACCCAGTACTTC. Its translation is CASSLRWREPETQYF.

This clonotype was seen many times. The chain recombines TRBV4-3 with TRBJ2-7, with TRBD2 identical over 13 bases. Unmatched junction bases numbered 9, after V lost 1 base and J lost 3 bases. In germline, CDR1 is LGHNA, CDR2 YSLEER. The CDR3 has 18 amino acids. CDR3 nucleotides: TGCGCCAGCAGCCAAGGGACGGGGACTAGCGGGGTGAACTACGAGCAGTACTTC. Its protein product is CASSQGTGTSGVNYEQYF.

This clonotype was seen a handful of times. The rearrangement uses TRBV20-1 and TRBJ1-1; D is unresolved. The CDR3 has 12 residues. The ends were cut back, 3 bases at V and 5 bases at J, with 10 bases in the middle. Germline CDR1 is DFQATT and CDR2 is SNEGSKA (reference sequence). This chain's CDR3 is CSASPGRTEAFF. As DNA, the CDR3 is TGCAGTGCTAGTCCGGGGAGGACTGAAGCTTTCTTT.

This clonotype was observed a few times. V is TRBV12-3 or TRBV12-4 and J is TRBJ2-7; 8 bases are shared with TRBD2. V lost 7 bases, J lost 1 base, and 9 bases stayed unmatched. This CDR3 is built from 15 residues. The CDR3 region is CASTRWLAGSYEQYF. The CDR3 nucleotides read TGTGCCAGCACCCGTTGGCTAGCGGGTTCCTACGAGCAGTACTTC.